The T cell receptor beta chain described here comes from a study of memory CD4+ T cells and cytomegalovirus serostatus. Original handling: After removing out-of-frame reads, 2.3 million or so distinct TCRbeta sequences remained. The data were produced by immunoSEQ multiplex PCR, yet TCRdb's version contains in-frame clones alone and is incomplete. Clonal size and the V and J genes are those of that table, whereas D and trimming came from the DNA. The sample contains nearly 50,000 clones, around four fifths of which appear only once. The sort gate was single viable CD3+CD4+CD8-CD45RO+ cells for memory CD4+ T cells. Total CD4+ T cells were enriched by CD4 positive selection. The CDR3 consists of 14 residues. CDR1 and CDR2 from the germline V gene are MDHEN and SYDVKM. Trimming cost V 2 bases and J 2 bases, with 10 bases left between them. The study, taken as a whole, reports: CD4+ memory repertoires contained about 40% of the roughly 160 reported CMV TCRbeta sequences.

On this clone itself: Antigen specificity is unknown.

The TCR comes from an adult in good health and CMV-seronegative. The sequencing sample was made of memory CD4+ T cells from blood. This chain uses TRBV28 with TRBJ2-7; possibly TRBD1 for D (5 bases). The CDR3 is CASSLLRVAYEQYF. The CDR3 DNA reads TGTGCCAGCAGTTTACTCAGGGTCGCCTACGAGCAGTACTTC.